The present entry profiles one T cell receptor (beta chain) with its context. The target antigen is unknown. The sample carries other DNA sequences with the same CDR3. Data came from immunoSEQ multiplex PCR; TCRdb stores just in-frame clones and leaves some out. Among about 82,000 clones listed, just under 90% were seen once. Any history of autoimmune disease or systemic immunosuppression disqualified patients. Deletions cut 0 bases from V and 1 base from J, with 7 bases between. Germline-derived CDR1 and CDR2 are SGHRS and YFSETQ. CDR3 length equals 14 residues. This sample is drawn from a study of OX40 agonist ivuxolimab in advanced cancers. General study findings and limits: Blood T cells, both CD4+ and CD8+, expanded clonally by week 6 at 0.1 to 3.0 mg/kg.

The sequencing used CD4+ or CD8+ T cells sorted from blood, collected in a trial of the OX40 agonist ivuxolimab. This chain links TRBV5-1 with TRBJ2-5; the D call may be TRBD1 or TRBD2 (5 bases each). The clonotype comes from an adult with an advanced solid tumor such as melanoma, head and neck, liver or kidney cancer. The CDR3 sequence is CASSLGGFQETQYF. The DNA for the CDR3 is TGCGCCAGCAGCTTGGGGGGGTTCCAAGAGACCCAGTACTTC.